These 5 T cell receptor beta chains were all obtained from the same sample, sequenced in a study of T cells in Graves' hyperthyroidism and ophthalmopathy. What was amplified from RNA transcripts were TCR beta CDR3 regions. In the first-round RT-PCR of the TCR CDR3, the HTBI primer set was used. TCRdb used MiXCR to reprocess the multiplex PCR reads, holding one entry per CDR3 protein. The top ten hold around 8.1% of the sample, which has fewer than 900,000 distinct CDR3 sequences, around 17% seen once. The sequencing input was blood. These receptors all come from a man younger than 30 with Graves' hyperthyroidism.

The chain recombines TRBV9 with TRBJ2-1, with 8 bases matching TRBD2. Trimming cost V 3 bases and J 2 bases; bases outside gene matches: 10. There are 17 residues in the CDR3. Per the germline V gene, CDR1 is SGDLS and CDR2 is YYNGEE. In DNA, the CDR3 is TGTGCCAGCAGCGGGCATCTAGAGCGGGAGACCTACAATGAGCAGTTCTTC. The encoded protein is CASSGHLERETYNEQFF.

This clonotype appeared many times. The rearrangement joins TRBV5-1 to TRBJ2-7; maybe TRBD2 (5 bases). Germline values: CDR1 SGHRS, CDR2 YFSETQ. V was shortened by 4 bases and J by 4 bases, with 21 bases between the two germline ends. CDR3 size: 16 residues. The CDR3 nucleotides are TGCGCCAGCAGCGGTGGACTTCCCCCTACACTTTACGAGCAGTACTTC. Translated, it gives CASSGGLPPTLYEQYF.

This clonotype was observed a few times. The chain joins TRBV27 to TRBJ2-7; 8 bases align to TRBD2. The germline V gene has CDR1 MNHEY and CDR2 SMNVEV (reference sequence). The CDR3 extends over 15 amino acids. V was pared by 3 bases and J by 2 bases, with 6 bases of the junction left unmatched. DNA of the CDR3: TGTGCCAGCAGTTTTTCAGATAGCGGGGCCTACGAGCAGTACTTC. This codes for CASSFSDSGAYEQYF.

This clonotype was picked up many times. The chain recombines TRBV28 with TRBJ2-2; 9 nucleotides agree with TRBD1. The J segment lost 7 bases and the V segment lost 6 bases, leaving 9 bases of the junction unmatched. The CDR3 extends over 15 amino acids. Germline CDR1 reads MDHEN; CDR2 reads SYDVKM. The CDR3 DNA reads TGTGCCAGCAGAGAACAGGGGGCATGGGTCGGGGAGCTGTTTTTT. Its protein is CASREQGAWVGELFF.

This clonotype was observed a handful of times. This CDR3 is CASSFGGQDTQYF. The CDR3 DNA reads TGCGCCAGCAGCTTCGGGGGGCAAGATACGCAGTATTTT. The chain employs TRBV5-1 and TRBJ2-3, with a weak D call TRBD2 (7 bases). V shed 2 bases and J shed 5 bases, with 9 bases lying between them. The CDR3 is made up of 13 amino acids. Germline V gene sequence: CDR1 SGHRS, CDR2 YFSETQ.